The 7 T cell receptor beta chains given below trace back to one sample, sequenced in a study of T cells in Graves' hyperthyroidism and ophthalmopathy. Authors of the study amplified TCR beta CDR3 regions from RNA transcripts. When the TCR CDR3 underwent first-round RT-PCR, the HTBI primer set was used. TCRdb re-derived calls from the multiplex PCR reads in MiXCR, one entry per CDR3 protein. The data hold hundreds of thousands of distinct CDR3 sequences, with 15% to 18% observed a single time. The sample taken for sequencing was blood. Receptor source: a woman under 30 with Graves' hyperthyroidism that later progressed to Graves' ophthalmopathy.

About this clonotype: A much larger clonotype is one base distant, so this may be a read error. The chain recombines TRBV11-2 with TRBJ2-1; no firm D call. The CDR3 is 13 amino acids. Per the germline V gene, CDR1 is SGHAT and CDR2 is FQNNGV. CDR3 loop: CASSLGNYNDQFF. The CDR3 nucleotides read TGTGCCAGCAGCTTGGGGAACTACAATGACCAGTTCTTC.

The CDR3 region has the DNA TGTGCCACCAGTGATGACCTTCAAGAGACCCAGTACTTC. It specifies CATSDDLQETQYF. The V gene is TRBV24-1, the J gene TRBJ2-5; no firm D call. The length of the CDR3 is 13 residues. V lost 3 bases to trimming and J lost 2 bases, with 6 bases between them. Per germline, CDR1 KGHDR and CDR2 SFDVKD.

The rearrangement joins TRBV2 to TRBJ2-7, with 13 bases aligning to TRBD2. Germline V gene lookup returns CDR1 SNHLY and CDR2 FYNNEI. The CDR3 runs to 15 residues. J lost 7 bases, V lost 6 bases, and 9 bases had no gene match. This chain's CDR3 is CASRAGLAGSGEQYF. The DNA of the CDR3 is TGTGCCAGCAGAGCGGGACTAGCGGGGAGCGGGGAGCAGTACTTC.

This clonotype occurred a few times. V usage is TRBV6-1 and J usage is TRBJ2-1; 9 bases align to TRBD1. V gave up 7 bases and J gave up 5 bases; unmatched junction bases: 12. Germline CDR1 is MNHNS and CDR2 is SASEGT. There are 16 residues in the CDR3. CDR3 residues: CASIPRGQGVDNEQFF. The CDR3 region has the DNA TGTGCCAGCATTCCCCGGGGACAGGGCGTCGACAATGAGCAGTTCTTC.

This clonotype was observed many times. This chain joins TRBV7-9 and TRBJ1-1; D remains unclear. CDR1 and CDR2 from the germline V gene are SEHNR and FQNEAQ (reference sequence). V was trimmed by 1 base and J by 1 base, leaving 7 bases between them. This CDR3 is 14 amino acids long. The CDR3 DNA sequence: TGTGCCAGCAGCTTAGTAACGCAGAACACTGAAGCTTTCTTT. Protein: CASSLVTQNTEAFF.

In its sample, this clonotype was seen many times. V and J are TRBV5-1 and TRBJ1-3; 9 nucleotides align to TRBD1. Germline-derived CDR1 and CDR2 are SGHRS and YFSETQ. The junction had 10 bases not matched to a gene; V was cut back by 0 bases and J by 0 bases. This CDR3 is 19 amino acids long. This chain's CDR3 is CASSLAPRTGAYSGNTIYF. CDR3 nucleotide sequence: TGCGCCAGCAGCTTGGCCCCGCGGACAGGGGCCTACTCTGGAAACACCATATATTTT. Combining the CDR3 with reference TRBV5-1 and TRBJ1-3 gives the whole variable domain KAGVTQTPRYLIKTRGQQVTLSCSPISGHRSVSWYQQTPGQGLQFLFEYFSETQRNKGNFPGRFSGRQFSNSRSEMNVSTLELGDSALYLCASSLAPRTGAYSGNTIYFGEGSWLTVV.

The chain has TRBV4-2 and TRBJ1-3, with D unclear. The V gene lost 0 bases and the J gene lost 2 bases, with 20 bases spanning the gap. The germline V gene has CDR1 LGHNA and CDR2 YNFKEQ. CDR3 length: 19 amino acids. CDR3 region: CASSQDRTFLVSTGNTIYF. The CDR3 nucleotides are TGTGCCAGCAGCCAAGACCGGACCTTTCTTGTATCGACTGGAAACACCATATATTTT.